What follows are 14 T cell receptor beta chains derived from one specimen sequenced in a study of TET2 disruption in CD19-targeted CAR T cells listed by TCRdb under 2018. These TCRs are of unknown antigen specificity. Libraries were built with the immunoSEQ multiplex PCR assay. The source is immuneACCESS, and TCRdb retained only in-frame sequences with V and J called. Part of the clones is not carried over; for the studies checked, unresolved V genes explain less than half of this, and the remainder is unexplained. The table of this sample itemizes fewer than 30,000 clones. The biggest ten clones account for under 2.5% of the sample. In the paper's terms, the treatment or condition label means: autologous CTL019 cells: CD19 CAR with 4-1BB and CD3 zeta domains. Sequencing used CD8- CAR+ T cells sorted from cultured blood T cells, obtained for CD19 CAR T cell therapy. The cell subset or site label for this specimen denotes: CD8-negative CAR-positive T cells from the infusion product. These receptors all come from a man aged 70 or older with chronic lymphocytic leukemia.

A remark on this clone: Read coverage stops 3 residues before the CDR3 terminus; the germline J gene supplies the remainder. V is TRBV15 and J is TRBJ2-7, with a weak D call TRBD1 (6 bases). V was pared by 0 bases and J by 4 bases, with 13 bases between. CDR1 LNHNV and CDR2 YYDKDF come from the germline V gene (reference sequence). The CDR3 is 15 residues long. The CDR3 sequence: CATSRDPGAGYEQYF. CDR3 DNA, as far as it was read: TGTGCCACCAGCAGAGACCCAGGGGCCGGTTACGAG.

In regard to this clone: The read terminates 3 residues ahead of where the CDR3 ends, so the germline J gene completes it. This chain joins TRBV19 and TRBJ2-3, with TRBD2 identical over 10 bases. V lost 6 bases and J lost 5; bases outside the gene matches: 11. CDR1 and CDR2 from the germline V gene are LNHDA and SQIVND (reference sequence). The CDR3 covers 16 residues. The covered CDR3 bases are TGTGCCAGTAGAGCCCTCATAGCGGGGGGCAAAGATACG. It translates to CASRALIAGGKDT. The whole CDR3 sequence reads CASRALIAGGKDTQYF.

As regards this clone: The read terminates 3 residues before the CDR3 end, so the remaining end is supplied by the germline J gene. The J gene is TRBJ2-2, the V gene TRBV18; D might be TRBD2 (6 bases). The CDR3 loop spans 16 amino acids. Per the germline V gene, CDR1 is KGHSH and CDR2 is LQKENI. V was clipped by 0 bases and J by 2 bases, with 10 bases between them. The DNA read from the CDR3 is TGTGCCAGCTCACCACCGTCGGCGGGAAACACCGGGGAG. It yields the protein CASSPPSAGNTGE. The CDR3, in full, reads CASSPPSAGNTGELFF.

A word on this clone: The CDR3 extends 3 residues past the end of the read, so its final part is completed from the germline J gene. The genes are TRBV7-3 and TRBJ2-5, with D perhaps matching TRBD1 (8 bases). V lost 5 bases and J lost 3, with 19 bases in between. The germline V gene has CDR1 SGHTA and CDR2 FQGTGA. The CDR3 consists of 16 residues. The CDR3 loop reads CASSPWTGRGKETQYF. The part of the CDR3 DNA that was read is TGTGCCAGCAGCCCTTGGACAGGGAGGGGAAAAGAGACC.

Of note for this clone: The CDR3 end falls 3 residues outside the read, so it is completed with the germline J gene. The V call is TRBV20-1, the J call TRBJ2-4; 7 bases are shared with TRBD1. Germline V gene lookup returns CDR1 DFQATT and CDR2 SNEGSKA (reference sequence). This CDR3 region has 13 residues. The CDR3 here is CSAGDRNKETQYF. The sequenced CDR3 bases are TGCAGTGCTGGGGACAGAAACAAAGAGACT.

Details on this clone: The sequence runs out 3 residues before the end of the CDR3; the remainder is reconstructed from the germline J gene. The chain has TRBV6-2 or TRBV6-3 and TRBJ1-1; D is unresolved. The CDR3 sequence is 12 residues long. CDR1 and CDR2 from the germline V gene are MNHEY and SVGEGT. The CDR3 bases that were read are TGTGCCAGCAGTCACCCAGGAGATACG. Protein sequence: CASSHPGDT. The full CDR3 protein is CASSHPGDTAFF.

A note on this clone: Read coverage stops 3 residues before the CDR3 terminus; the germline J gene supplies the remainder. The rearrangement uses TRBV29-1 and TRBJ2-3; 9 bases align to TRBD2. The V gene end was trimmed by 4 bases and the J gene end by 6 bases; junction bases not matched to a gene: 8. The germline V gene encodes CDR1 SQVTM and CDR2 ANQGSEA. The CDR3 sequence is 14 residues long. CDR3: CSVATSGFQDTQYF. CDR3 DNA (partial): TGCAGCGTTGCGACTAGCGGATTTCAGGATACG.

With respect to this clone: The CDR3 end falls 3 residues outside the read, so it is completed with the germline J gene. The chain carries TRBV14 and TRBJ1-2, with no clear D. Germline V lookup: CDR1 SGHDN, CDR2 FVKESK. The CDR3 contains 14 residues. CDR3 sequence: CASSQDRGKDTYTF. Partial CDR3 DNA: TGTGCCAGCAGCCAAGATCGGGGAAAAGATACC.

Note on this clone: Sequencing ends 3 residues short of the CDR3 end; the germline J gene provides the rest. V is TRBV2 and J is TRBJ2-4; 8 bases are a match to TRBD1. CDR3 length: 18 amino acids. Germline assignment: CDR1 SNHLY and CDR2 FYNNEI. The chain's CDR3 is CASSEAGPGQVYRYGQYF. The CDR3 DNA, read in part, is TGTGCCAGCAGTGAAGCAGGCCCGGGACAGGTATATCGCTATGGT.

Details on this clone: Sequence at one end of the junction differs from germline and may be a read error. Coverage ceases 3 residues before the CDR3 finishes, and the germline J gene fills in the end. This same CDR3 is encoded by further DNA sequences in the sample. This chain uses TRBV29-1 with TRBJ1-3; D may be TRBD1 (6 bases). Germline V CDR1 and CDR2: SQVTM, ANQGSEA. The CDR3 is 14 residues long. The CDR3 region is CSPGQCRSGNTIYF. CDR3 DNA (partial): TGCAGCCCCGGACAGTGTCGCTCTGGAAACACT.

About this clone: From the germline J gene comes the end of the CDR3, since the read stops 3 residues before it. The V call is TRBV5-1, the J call TRBJ1-2; D remains unclear. The germline V gene encodes CDR1 SGHRS and CDR2 YFSETQ. Between the trimmed V and J ends, which lost 0 bases and 6 bases, there was a span of 6 bases. The CDR3 covers 12 residues. CDR3 residues: CASSLDRDGYTF. CDR3 bases read: TGCGCCAGCAGCTTGGATCGGGATGGC.

Concerning this clone itself: The sequenced fragment ends 3 residues before the CDR3 boundary, so the rest is inferred from the germline J gene. The rearrangement uses TRBV7-2 and TRBJ2-7; 8 bases fit TRBD1. The CDR3 has 14 residues. Unmatched junction bases numbered 4, after V lost 5 bases and J lost 1 base. The germline CDR1 and CDR2 sequences are SGHTA and FQGNSA. Here the CDR3 reads CASSRYRGSYEQYF. The covered CDR3 bases are TGTGCCAGCAGCCGTTACAGGGGGTCCTACGAG.

Worth noting for this clone: The read ends 3 residues before the CDR3 terminus; that terminus is restored from the germline J gene. The gene calls are TRBV30 and TRBJ1-6; the D is unclear. The CDR3 runs to 12 residues. Trimming pared 1 base from V and 4 bases from J, leaving 2 bases between. Germline V CDR1 and CDR2: GTSNPN, SVGIG (reference sequence). CDR3 bases read: TGTGCCTGGAGTGCGTATAATTCACCC. Translated, it gives CAWSAYNSP. The entire CDR3 protein is CAWSAYNSPLHF.

With regard to this clone: The read stops 3 residues short of the end of the CDR3; the missing end is completed from the germline J gene. The V and J genes are TRBV13 and TRBJ2-3; the match to TRBD2 covers 11 bases. CDR1 PRHDT and CDR2 FYEKMQ come from the germline V gene (reference sequence). The CDR3 loop spans 16 amino acids. Trimming at V came to 6 bases and at J to 3 bases, leaving 8 bases not matched to a gene. The part of the CDR3 DNA that was read is TGTGCCAGCAGGCGGACTAGCGGGCCTTCTACAGATACG. Protein sequence: CASRRTSGPSTDT. The full CDR3 protein reads CASRRTSGPSTDTQYF. Full variable domain (remainder filled in from reference TRBV13 and TRBJ2-3): AAGVIQSPRHLIKEKRETATLKCYPIPRHDTVYWYQQGPGQDPQFLISFYEKMQSDKGSIPDRFSAQQFSDYHSELNMSSLELGDSALYFCASRRTSGPSTDTQYFGPGTRLTVL.